The entry below describes one TCR beta chain. This sample is drawn from a study of T-cell memory formation after mild COVID-19. Trimming shortened V by 6 bases and J by 7 bases, and 10 bases separated the two germline ends. CDR1 is MNHNY and CDR2 is SVGAGI in the germline V gene (reference sequence). The CDR3 extends over 12 amino acids. One entry per CDR3 protein, called by TCRdb with MiXCR from the 5' RACE reads. The table records 210,000 or so distinct CDR3 sequences, 27% of them present only once. This receptor was obtained from an adult woman who had mild COVID-19 (a few samples of this study predate the infection). Cell type and time point are not known. The sequenced sample consisted of PBMCs or a T cell subset sorted from them (not recorded which). V and J are TRBV6-6 and TRBJ2-1; unclear D gene. This chain's CDR3 is CASRSLGNEQFF. The CDR3 region has the DNA TGTGCCAGCAGGTCCCTGGGGAATGAGCAGTTCTTC.